This TCR beta chain was sequenced for a study of CD8+ T cells in alopecia areata. Overall study: Tofacitinib dosing lasted 6 to 18 months, which was then followed by 6 months off drug. Study-level points and caveats: Alopecia totalis/universalis scalp especially showed more expanded CD8+ clones than normal scalp. Sequencing of scalp tissue also captures the resident alphabeta T cells of normal skin.

The investigators collected lesional scalp punch biopsies and peripheral blood from alopecia areata patients. In the case of this clone: The antigen is undetermined.

Germline V CDR1 and CDR2: MNHEY, SVGAGI. The CDR3 has 11 amino acids. The V gene lost 5 bases and the J gene lost 11 bases, with 9 bases spanning the gap. RNA was extracted and reverse transcribed into cDNA as the sequencing template. The repertoire was sequenced with immunoSEQ multiplex PCR; TCRdb's copy has only in-frame clones and lacks some. The sample shows hundreds of thousands of clones, roughly 69% of them seen only once. The sequence was collected from a human donor with alopecia areata. Here the sequenced sample was CD4+ T cells sorted from blood, taken at week 0. The chain combines TRBV6-5 with TRBJ2-2; D is perhaps TRBD2 (6 bases). Here the CDR3 reads CASSAGRELFF. CDR3 DNA: TGTGCCAGCAGTGCGGGGAGAGAGCTGTTTTTT.